This T cell receptor (beta chain) was sequenced during a study of blood T cell repertoires in COVID-19. At the level of the study: Material from acute and convalescent COVID-19 was sourced from the United States, Italy and Spain. T cells, B-cell-depleted T cells, or PBMCs provided the cDNA or gDNA that served as material.

As originally analysed: Using reference gene primer amplification, nucleated cell counts were estimated. Assay: immunoSEQ multiplex PCR; the TCRdb copy retains only in-frame clones and omits some. V and J calls and clone size are those listed in that table; D and trimming were worked out from the DNA. The table lists some 91,000 clones, approximately 76% of them singletons, with around 7% in the top ten. There are 13 residues in the CDR3. CDR1 and CDR2 from the germline V gene are LGHDT and YNNKEL (reference sequence). Trimming removed 3 bases from V and 1 base from J, with 3 bases in between. This clone was seen a handful of times. This specimen includes other DNA sequences encoding the same CDR3.

The source is a man in his 70s with acute or convalescent COVID-19. The chain combines TRBV3-1 (or the pseudogene TRBV3-2) with TRBJ2-2; D is unresolved. Material for sequencing was peripheral blood. The CDR3 DNA reads TGTGCCAGCAGCCACCTGAACACCGGGGAGCTGTTTTTT. Its translation: CASSHLNTGELFF.